The clone carrying this T cell receptor beta chain was seen more than once but under ten times. This specimen belongs to a study of T cells in Graves' hyperthyroidism and ophthalmopathy. V dropped 6 bases and J dropped 5 bases, with 14 bases sitting between them. The germline V gene encodes CDR1 LGHDT and CDR2 YNNKEL (reference sequence). CDR3 size: 13 residues. With a duration under 2 months, the hyperthyroidism was newly diagnosed in patients aged 18 to 65. The study excluded patients with uncontrolled infection, other autoimmune disease, pregnancy or lactation. PBMCs were obtained from approximately 9.2 ml fresh peripheral blood. Amplified TCR beta CDR3 regions came from RNA transcripts. During a first-round RT-PCR of the TCR CDR3, the HTBI primer set was used. TCRdb analysed the multiplex PCR reads with MiXCR anew, one entry per CDR3 protein. Of more than 650,000 distinct CDR3 sequences listed, about 14% are singletons.

This chain links TRBV3-1 with TRBJ2-7; D is tentatively TRBD1 or TRBD2 (5 bases each). Sequenced: blood. This receptor was identified in a woman aged 18-30 years with Graves' hyperthyroidism. The DNA for the CDR3 is TGTGCCAGCAGTTACACTCTGGGGGACGAGCAGTACTTC. This encodes CASSYTLGDEQYF.